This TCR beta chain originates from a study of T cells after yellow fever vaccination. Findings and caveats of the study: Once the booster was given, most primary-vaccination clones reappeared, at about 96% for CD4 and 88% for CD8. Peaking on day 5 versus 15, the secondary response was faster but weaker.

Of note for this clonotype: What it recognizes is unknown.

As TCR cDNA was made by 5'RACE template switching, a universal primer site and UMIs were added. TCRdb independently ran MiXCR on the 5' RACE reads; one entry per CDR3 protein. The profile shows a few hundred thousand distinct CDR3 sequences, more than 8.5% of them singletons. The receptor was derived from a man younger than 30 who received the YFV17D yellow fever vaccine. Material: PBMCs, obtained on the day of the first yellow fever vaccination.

The CDR3 loop reads CASSYSPTGSTGELFF. CDR3 in DNA: TGTGCCAGCAGTTACTCCCCGACAGGGTCCACCGGGGAGCTGTTTTTT. The V and J genes are TRBV6-5 and TRBJ2-2; 7 bases map to TRBD1. The CDR3 spans 16 residues. The J segment lost 4 bases and the V segment lost 0 bases, leaving 5 bases of the junction unmatched. Germline V gives CDR1 MNHEY, CDR2 SVGAGI.